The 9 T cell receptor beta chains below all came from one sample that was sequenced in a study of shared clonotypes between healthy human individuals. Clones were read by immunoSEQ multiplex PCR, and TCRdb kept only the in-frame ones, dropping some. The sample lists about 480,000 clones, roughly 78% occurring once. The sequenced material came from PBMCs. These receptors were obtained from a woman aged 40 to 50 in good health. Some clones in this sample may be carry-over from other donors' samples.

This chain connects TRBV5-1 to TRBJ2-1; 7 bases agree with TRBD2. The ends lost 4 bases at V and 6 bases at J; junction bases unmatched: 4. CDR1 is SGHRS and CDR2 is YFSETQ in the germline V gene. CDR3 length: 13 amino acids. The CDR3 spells CASSPLAANEQFF. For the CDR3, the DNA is TGCGCCAGCAGCCCCCTAGCGGCCAATGAGCAGTTCTTC.

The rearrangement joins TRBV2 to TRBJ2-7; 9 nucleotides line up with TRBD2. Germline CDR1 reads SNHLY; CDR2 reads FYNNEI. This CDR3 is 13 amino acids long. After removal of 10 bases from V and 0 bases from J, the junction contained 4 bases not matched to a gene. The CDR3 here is CATQREVSYEQYF. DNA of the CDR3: TGTGCCACCCAGCGGGAGGTCTCCTACGAGCAGTACTTC. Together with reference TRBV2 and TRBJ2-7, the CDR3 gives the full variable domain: EPEVTQTPSHQVTQMGQEVILRCVPISNHLYFYWYRQILGQKVEFLVSFYNNEISEKSEIFDDQFSVERPDGSNFTLKIRSTKLEDSAMYFCATQREVSYEQYFGPGTRLTVT.

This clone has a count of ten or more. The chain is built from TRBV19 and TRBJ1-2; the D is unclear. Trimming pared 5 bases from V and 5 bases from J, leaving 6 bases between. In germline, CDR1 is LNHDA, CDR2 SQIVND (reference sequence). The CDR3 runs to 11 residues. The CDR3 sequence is CASSRLYGYTF. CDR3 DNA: TGTGCCAGTAGTCGATTGTATGGCTACACCTTC.

The CDR3 nucleotides read TGTGCCAGCAGTCTAGCGGGAGCGAATCGGGCCGGGGAGCTGTTTTTT. This sequence encodes CASSLAGANRAGELFF. This rearrangement joins TRBV25-1 to TRBJ2-2; 10 bases are shared with TRBD2. Germline V gene sequence: CDR1 MGHDK, CDR2 SYGVNS. This CDR3 is built from 16 residues. The J segment lost 6 bases and the V segment lost 5 bases, leaving 9 bases of the junction unmatched. Drawing the rest from reference TRBV25-1 and TRBJ2-2, the complete variable domain is EADIYQTPRYLVIGTGKKITLECSQTMGHDKMYWYQQDPGMELHLIHYSYGVNSTEKGDLSSESTVSRIRTEHFPLTLESARPSHTSQYLCASSLAGANRAGELFFGEGSRLTVL.

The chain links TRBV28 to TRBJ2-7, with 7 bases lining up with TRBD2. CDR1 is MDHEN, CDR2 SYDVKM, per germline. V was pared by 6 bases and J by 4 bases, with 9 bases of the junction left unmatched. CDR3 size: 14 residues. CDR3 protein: CASSLGTNIYEQYF. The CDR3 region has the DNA TGTGCCAGCAGCTTAGGGACTAACATATACGAGCAGTACTTC.

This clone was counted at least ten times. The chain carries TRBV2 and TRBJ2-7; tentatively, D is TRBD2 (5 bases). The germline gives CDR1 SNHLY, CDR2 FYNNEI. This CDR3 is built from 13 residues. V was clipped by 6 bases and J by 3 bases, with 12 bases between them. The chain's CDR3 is CASSPLVDYEQYF. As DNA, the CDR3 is TGTGCCAGCAGCCCACTAGTTGACTACGAGCAGTACTTC.

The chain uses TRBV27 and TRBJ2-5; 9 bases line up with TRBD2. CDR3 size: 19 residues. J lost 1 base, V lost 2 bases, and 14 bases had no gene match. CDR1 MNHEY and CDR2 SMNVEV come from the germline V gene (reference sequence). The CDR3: CASSLRGGASGEIQETQYF. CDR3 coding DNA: TGTGCCAGCAGTTTACGGGGTGGGGCTAGCGGGGAAATCCAAGAGACCCAGTACTTC.

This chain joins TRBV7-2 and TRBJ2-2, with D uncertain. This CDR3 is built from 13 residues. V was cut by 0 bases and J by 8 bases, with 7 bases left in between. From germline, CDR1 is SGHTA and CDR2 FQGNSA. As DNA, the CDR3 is TGTGCCAGCAGCTTAGCGTTCAGAGGGGAGCTGTTTTTT. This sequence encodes CASSLAFRGELFF.

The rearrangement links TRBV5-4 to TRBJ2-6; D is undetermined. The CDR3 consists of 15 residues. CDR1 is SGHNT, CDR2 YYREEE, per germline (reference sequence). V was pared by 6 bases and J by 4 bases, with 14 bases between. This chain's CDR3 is CASTPKEAGANVLTF. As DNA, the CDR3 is TGTGCCAGCACCCCCAAGGAAGCGGGGGCCAACGTCCTGACTTTC.